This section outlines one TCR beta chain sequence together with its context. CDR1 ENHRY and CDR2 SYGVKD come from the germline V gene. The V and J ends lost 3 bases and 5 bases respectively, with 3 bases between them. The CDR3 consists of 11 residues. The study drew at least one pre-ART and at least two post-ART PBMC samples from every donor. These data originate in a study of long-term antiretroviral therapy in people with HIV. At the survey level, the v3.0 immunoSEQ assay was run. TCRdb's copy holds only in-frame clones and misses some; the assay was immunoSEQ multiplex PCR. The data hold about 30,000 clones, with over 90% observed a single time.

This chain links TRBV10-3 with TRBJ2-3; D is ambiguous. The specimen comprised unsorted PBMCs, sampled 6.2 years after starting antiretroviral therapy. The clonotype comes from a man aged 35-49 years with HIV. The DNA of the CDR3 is TGTGCCATCAGTGAAAAAGATACGCAGTATTTT. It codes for CAISEKDTQYF.